Listed below are T cell receptor beta chains from one sample, sequenced in a study of blood T cell repertoires in COVID-19. Profiling relied on immunoSEQ multiplex PCR, and the TCRdb table lists in-frame clones only, not all of them. This sample carries over 65,000 clones, 75% to 90% of them seen once, and the ten largest clones take approximately 12%. The specimen sequenced was peripheral blood. These receptors originate from a woman in her thirties or forties with active or convalescent COVID-19. The CDR3 runs from the conserved cysteine through the conserved F or W. The order of the fields is J gene, D gene, V gene, clone size, CDR3 DNA, CDR3 protein. A D gene is named only where the DNA matches it firmly. Clone size is shown for a subset of rows, as once, few, many or a class of expanded clone.

J: TRBJ1-3; D: -; V: TRBV7-2; size: once; DNA: TGTGCCAGCAGCCCCAGGGGCGATGGAAACACCATATATTTT; CDR3: CASSPRGDGNTIYF
J: TRBJ1-3; D: -; V: TRBV18; size: -; DNA: TGTGCCAGCTCAGAAGAAAGACTCGGTAGTAGAAACACCATATATTTT; CDR3: CASSEERLGSRNTIYF
J: TRBJ2-7; D: -; V: TRBV28; size: few; DNA: TGTGCCAGCAGCCTACGGTCTGGACTCGAGCAGTACTTC; CDR3: CASSLRSGLEQYF
J: TRBJ1-1; D: -; V: TRBV5-1; size: -; DNA: TGCGCCAGCAGCTTGGCCGGGCGGGTGGATTTGAGTATTAGCATGAACACTGAAGCTTTCTTT; CDR3: CASSLAGRVDLSISMNTEAFF
J: TRBJ1-2; D: TRBD1; V: TRBV4-1; size: few; DNA: TGCGCCAGCAGCCAGGAACAGGGGCTCCTGGCCCCAGTCTATGGCTACACCTTC; CDR3: CASSQEQGLLAPVYGYTF
J: TRBJ1-1; D: -; V: TRBV30; size: -; DNA: TGTGCCTGGAGTCCGCAGGGGAACACTGAAGCTTTCTTT; CDR3: CAWSPQGNTEAFF
J: TRBJ1-5; D: -; V: TRBV2; size: few; DNA: TGTGCCAGCAGGGAACCGGGAAATAGCAATCAGCCCCAGCATTTT; CDR3: CASREPGNSNQPQHF
J: TRBJ1-1; D: TRBD1; V: TRBV6-5; size: -; DNA: TGTGCCAGCAGTAACAGGGGTGGGCACACTGAAGCTTTCTTT; CDR3: CASSNRGGHTEAFF
J: TRBJ2-3; D: -; V: TRBV6-2/TRBV6-3; size: -; DNA: TGTGCCAGCAGTTACCAAGACTCGGCGGATACGCAGTATTTT; CDR3: CASSYQDSADTQYF
J: TRBJ1-6; D: -; V: TRBV5-1; size: -; DNA: TGCGCCAGCAGCTTGGCCGAGGATTCACCCCTCCACTTT; CDR3: CASSLAEDSPLHF
J: TRBJ2-3; D: TRBD2; V: TRBV5-1; size: -; DNA: TGCGCCAGCAGCTTGGGGGGACTAGCGATCGACACAGATACGCAGTATTTT; CDR3: CASSLGGLAIDTDTQYF
J: TRBJ2-1; D: TRBD2; V: TRBV14; size: once; DNA: TGTGCCAGCAGCATACTAGCGCAGCAGTTCTTC; CDR3: CASSILAQQFF
J: TRBJ1-3; D: TRBD1; V: TRBV9; size: few; DNA: TGTGCCAGCAGCGCAACAGGGGGACCTGGAAACACCATATATTTT; CDR3: CASSATGGPGNTIYF
J: TRBJ1-1; D: TRBD1; V: TRBV24-1; size: few; DNA: TGTGCCACCAGTGATGGACAGGCGAACACTGAAGCTTTCTTT; CDR3: CATSDGQANTEAFF
J: TRBJ2-7; D: -; V: TRBV7-6; size: -; DNA: TGTGCCAGCAGCTTAGGAGCAACACCTACAGGGTACCACGAGCAGTACTTC; CDR3: CASSLGATPTGYHEQYF
J: TRBJ2-1; D: -; V: TRBV18; size: -; DNA: TGTGCCAGCTCACCACTCTCAGCGGGTGCCTACAATGAGCAGTTCTTC; CDR3: CASSPLSAGAYNEQFF
J: TRBJ2-5; D: TRBD1; V: TRBV5-4; size: few; DNA: TGTGCCAGCAGCTTACCTACCGGGACAGGGTATGAGACCCAGTACTTC; CDR3: CASSLPTGTGYETQYF
J: TRBJ1-4; D: -; V: TRBV7-2; size: few; DNA: TGTGCCAGCAGACCCGGGAGCGGCTCTGAAAAACTGTTTTTT; CDR3: CASRPGSGSEKLFF